The count of the clone carrying this T cell receptor beta chain is one. This record comes from a study of siplizumab effects on memory and regulatory T cells. Here immunoSEQ multiplex PCR was the method, and the copy in TCRdb shows in-frame clones only, minus some. The repertoire consists of approximately 100,000 clones, with more than 85% occurring once and the leading ten covering roughly 2.6%. The clonotype was recovered from a human donor in good health. Some clones in this sample may be carry-over from other donors' samples. The sequenced material came from CD4+ T cells sorted from blood.

The CDR3: CASSFGTDTDTQYF. CDR3 sequence (DNA): TGTGCCAGCAGCTTCGGAACAGACACAGATACGCAGTATTTT. The chain combines TRBV7-3 with TRBJ2-3; D remains unclear. This CDR3 spans 14 amino acids. Trimming removed 3 bases at V and 2 bases at J, with 9 bases between. In germline, CDR1 is SGHTA, CDR2 FQGTGA. Full variable domain (remainder filled in from reference TRBV7-3 and TRBJ2-3): GAGVSQTPSNKVTEKGKYVELRCDPISGHTALYWYRQSLGQGPEFLIYFQGTGAADDSGLPNDRFFAVRPEGSVSTLKIQRTERGDSAVYLCASSFGTDTDTQYFGPGTRLTVL.